Presented here are 2 T cell receptor beta chains from one specimen sequenced in a study of Graves' ophthalmopathy and Graves' hyperthyroidism. The authors amplified TCR beta CDR3 regions from RNA transcripts. The first round was an RT-PCR with HTBI primers, and the second round was a multiplex PCR. MiXCR was run by TCRdb on the multiplex PCR reads, yielding one entry per CDR3 protein. The sample shows over a million distinct CDR3 sequences, about two fifths of them seen only once. What was sequenced was peripheral blood or thyroid tissue (not recorded which). The receptors shown here come from an adult man with Graves' hyperthyroidism.

This clonotype was detected many times. The rearrangement joins TRBV20-1 to TRBJ1-5; D possibly corresponds to TRBD1 (5 bases). The germline V gene has CDR1 DFQATT and CDR2 SNEGSKA (reference sequence). The CDR3 contains 14 residues. V was shortened by 6 bases and J by 7 bases, with 19 bases between the two germline ends. CDR3 protein: CSAVPGWGSQPQHF. Here the CDR3 DNA reads TGCAGTGCCGTACCAGGGTGGGGGTCACAGCCCCAGCATTTT.

The chain carries TRBV24-1 and TRBJ2-5; the match to TRBD2 covers 9 bases. The germline gives CDR1 KGHDR, CDR2 SFDVKD. The junction had 13 bases not matched to a gene; V was cut back by 11 bases and J by 4 bases. The CDR3 has 15 amino acids. CDR3 sequence reads: CASRAGGPSSETQYF. CDR3 bases: TGTGCCAGCCGGGCGGGAGGGCCCTCATCAGAGACCCAGTACTTC.